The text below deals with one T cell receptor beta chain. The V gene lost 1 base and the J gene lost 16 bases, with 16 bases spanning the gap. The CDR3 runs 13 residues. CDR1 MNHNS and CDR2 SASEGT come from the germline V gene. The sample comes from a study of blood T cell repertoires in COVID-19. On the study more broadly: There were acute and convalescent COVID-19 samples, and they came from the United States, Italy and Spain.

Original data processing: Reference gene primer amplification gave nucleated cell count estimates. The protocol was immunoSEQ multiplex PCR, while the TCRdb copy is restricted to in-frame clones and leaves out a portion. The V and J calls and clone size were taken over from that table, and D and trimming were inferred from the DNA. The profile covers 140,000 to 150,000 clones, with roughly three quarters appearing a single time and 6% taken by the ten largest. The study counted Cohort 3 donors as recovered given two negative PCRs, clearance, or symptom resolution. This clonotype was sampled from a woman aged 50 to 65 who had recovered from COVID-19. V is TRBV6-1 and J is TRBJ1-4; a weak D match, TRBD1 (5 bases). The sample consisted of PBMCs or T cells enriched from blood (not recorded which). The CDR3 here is CASSEVVGGRPFF. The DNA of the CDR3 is TGTGCCAGCAGTGAAGTAGTCGGGGGGAGGCCGTTTTTT.